Here is one TCR beta chain with its context. The sample belongs to a study of OX40 agonist ivuxolimab in advanced cancers. TCRdb's copy holds only in-frame clones and misses some; the assay was immunoSEQ multiplex PCR. The sample lists 50,000 to 75,000 clones, around 88% occurring once. The CDR3 is made up of 14 amino acids. Trimming took 6 bases from V and 1 from J; bases not matched to a gene: 2. Germline loops: CDR1 KGHSH, CDR2 LQKENI. Sample: CD4+ or CD8+ T cells sorted from blood, taken in a trial of the OX40 agonist ivuxolimab. The genes are TRBV18 and TRBJ1-5; 8 nucleotides agree with TRBD1. This receptor was taken from an adult with an advanced solid tumor such as melanoma, head and neck, liver or kidney cancer. CDR3 amino acids: CASSPGGSNQPQHF. CDR3 coding DNA: TGTGCCAGCTCTCCAGGGGGCAGCAATCAGCCCCAGCATTTT.